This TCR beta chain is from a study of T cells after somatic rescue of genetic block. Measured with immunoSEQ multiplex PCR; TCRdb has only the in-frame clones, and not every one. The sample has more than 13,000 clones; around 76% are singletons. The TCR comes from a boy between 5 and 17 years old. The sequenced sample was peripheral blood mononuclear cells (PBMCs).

The DNA for the CDR3 is TGTGCCAGCAGCGTAGGGGCTCAGGGGTGGGACGAGCAGTACTTC. Its protein product is CASSVGAQGWDEQYF. V usage is TRBV9 and J usage is TRBJ2-5; the D gene is possibly TRBD1 (6 bases). The assigned J gene may be wrong: the sequence end matches TRBJ2-7 better. Germline CDR1 SGDLS, CDR2 YYNGEE. The CDR3 sequence is 15 residues long.